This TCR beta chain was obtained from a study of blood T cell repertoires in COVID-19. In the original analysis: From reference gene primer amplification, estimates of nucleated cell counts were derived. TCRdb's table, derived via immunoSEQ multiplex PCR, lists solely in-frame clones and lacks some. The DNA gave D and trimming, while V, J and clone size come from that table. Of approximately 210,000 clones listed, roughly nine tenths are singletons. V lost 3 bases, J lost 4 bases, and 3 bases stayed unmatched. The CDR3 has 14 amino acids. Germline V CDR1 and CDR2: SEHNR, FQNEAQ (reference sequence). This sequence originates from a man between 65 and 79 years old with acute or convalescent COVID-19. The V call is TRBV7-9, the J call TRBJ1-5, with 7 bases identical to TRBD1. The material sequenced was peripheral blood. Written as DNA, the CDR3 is TGTGCCAGCAGCTTCGAGACAGGGAATCAGCCCCAGCATTTT. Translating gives CASSFETGNQPQHF.